The present T cell receptor beta chain was sequenced within a study of cytomegalovirus exposure and HLA in healthy donors. The overall study: Assignment to the Caucasian-associated ancestry cluster applied to less than 85% of the approximately 380 genotyped donors.

On this clone itself: The same CDR3 is also encoded by other DNA sequences in this sample.

At the time of sampling, donors were nominally healthy, though unrecorded immune exposures were likely. The PCR employed 60 Vbeta primers together with 13 Jbeta primers. Profiled with immunoSEQ multiplex PCR; TCRdb holds only in-frame clones, not every one. The sample holds about 240,000 clones; approximately 81% are singletons and the top ten take approximately 8.4%. Germline V gives CDR1 SGHDT, CDR2 YYEEEE. The germline V and J ends were trimmed by 0 bases and 4 bases, with 11 bases remaining between them. This CDR3 has 14 residues. What was sequenced was PBMCs. The receptor's source is a woman aged 55-69 years in good health and CMV-seropositive. J is TRBJ2-7 and V is TRBV5-6; D gene uncertain. CDR3 bases: TGTGCCAGCAGCTTGGTTTCAGGAAGTTACGAGCAGTACTTC. It codes for CASSLVSGSYEQYF.